The following is a TCR beta chain sequence with its context. What antigen it recognizes has not been identified. Qualities for individual bases were not recorded, and no much larger clone is one base off. This entry is derived from a study of T cells after yellow fever vaccination (dated by TCRdb to about 2019). Some background on the complete study: The SMART-Seq v4 Ultra Low Input RNA kit was used to prepare libraries from fractions with low cell numbers. To follow T-cell clones before and after both primary and booster YFV17D yellow fever vaccination, bulk TCR alpha and beta repertoires underwent longitudinal sequencing. The cohort comprised two healthy male donors, one aged 18 to 30 and one aged 30 to 40 years. Blood was collected at multiple timepoints before and after primary and secondary immunization, and bulk PBMC replicates and cell subsets were isolated. Study-level results and caveats: FACS-sorted repertoires could contain abundant contaminating clonotypes from the bulk population, so computational filtering was required. Most clones expanded after primary vaccination (96% of CD4 and around 88% of CD8) were re-detected after the booster, suggesting that broad memory maintenance occurred. Because the study included only a couple of donors, the extent to which the findings can be generalized is limited. A small fraction of clonotypes appeared in both the CD4 and CD8 compartments, likely as a result of convergent recombination. The secondary T-cell response was weaker than the primary response but faster, peaking on day 5 instead of day 15.

TCR cDNA was synthesized by 5'RACE template switching, which introduced a universal primer site and unique molecular identifiers. Priming of cDNA synthesis was performed from both the TCR alpha and TCR beta constant segments. Library amplification involved two PCR steps, and the second step added sample barcodes and sequencing adapters. Sequencing of the libraries was done on either Illumina HiSeq 2500 (2x100 bp) or NovaSeq (2x150 bp). The source study handled its data this way. Reads were demultiplexed and collapsed into UMI consensus sequences with MIGEC, and V(D)J alignment was performed with MiXCR. Using edgeR on replicate PBMC samples, clonotypes were called vaccine-responding if FDR was below 0.01 and the log2 fold change was above 5 up to day 15. Bulk clonotypes were assigned CD4 or CD8 identity according to which sequenced CD4 or CD8 repertoire held them at higher abundance. TCRdb trimmed the raw reads at Q25, called clones with MiXCR and kept productive beta chains. Records with the same CDR3 protein are collapsed into one entry carrying the most frequent genes and DNA. These V and J calls rely on TCRdb rather than the paper's analysis. Counted in this sample were 450,000 to 600,000 distinct CDR3 sequences; less than 20% of them appeared once. 15% to 20% of the sample belongs to the ten largest clones.

The sample's treatment or condition label, in plain terms: live attenuated yellow fever vaccine strain. Two biological replicates of bulk PBMCs were collected at each blood-draw timepoint. A standard Ficoll-Paque protocol was used to isolate PBMCs from peripheral blood. TriZol was used to extract RNA from bulk PBMCs, CD4 and CD8 fractions, and dextramer-positive and dextramer-negative fractions. Germline trimming amounts to 4 bases on V and 10 bases on J, with 13 as the count of junction bases outside the gene matches. CDR1 and CDR2 were assigned from the germline V gene as SGDLS and YYNGEE. The CDR3 runs 14 amino acids, cysteine and phenylalanine included. The retained sequence is limited to the CDR3, 42 bases, with the frame set at the first base.

This TCR was sampled from a man aged 18 to 29 who received the YFV17D yellow fever vaccine. The chain is encoded by TRBV9 joined to TRBJ1-2; 7 central bases correspond to TRBD1. Sequences were derived from PBMCs, sampled more than 4 days after the first yellow fever vaccination. The CDR3 here reads CASSPRQGRNVYTF. The DNA sequence follows: TGTGCCAGCAGCCCTAGACAGGGTCGTAACGTCTACACCTTC. Here the CDR3 is joined to the reference TRBV9 and TRBJ1-2 genes, and the full variable domain is: DSGVTQTPKHLITATGQRVTLRCSPRSGDLSVYWYQQSLDQGLQFLIQYYNGEERAKGNILERFSAQQFPDLHSELNLSSLELGDSALYFCASSPRQGRNVYTFGSGTRLTVV.